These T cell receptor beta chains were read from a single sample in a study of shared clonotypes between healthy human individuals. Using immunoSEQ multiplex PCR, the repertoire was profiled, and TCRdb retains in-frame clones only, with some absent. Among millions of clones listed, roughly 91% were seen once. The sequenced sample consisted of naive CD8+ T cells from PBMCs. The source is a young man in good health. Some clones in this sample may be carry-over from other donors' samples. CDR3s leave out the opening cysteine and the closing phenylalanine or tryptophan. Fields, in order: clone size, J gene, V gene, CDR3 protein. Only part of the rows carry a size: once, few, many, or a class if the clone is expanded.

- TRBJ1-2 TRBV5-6 ASSLETGYGYT
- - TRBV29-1 SVLPPGPTVHEQY
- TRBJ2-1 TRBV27 ASSFGGRYNEQF
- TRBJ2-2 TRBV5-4 ASSLGTGVVGELF
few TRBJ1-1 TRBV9 ASSPAGSEAF
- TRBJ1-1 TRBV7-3 ASSLTGVDTEAF
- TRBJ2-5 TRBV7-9 ASSLDRGETQY
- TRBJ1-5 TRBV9 ASSAGGQYNQPQH
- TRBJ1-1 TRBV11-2 ASSSTGYGDTEAF
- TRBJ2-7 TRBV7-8 ASSDRGLYEQY
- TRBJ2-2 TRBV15 ATSGGPEDTGELF
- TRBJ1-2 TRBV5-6 ASSLLGEDYGYT
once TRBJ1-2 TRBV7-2 ASSRRDREFINGYT
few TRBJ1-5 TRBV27 ASSLSHGLGNQPQH
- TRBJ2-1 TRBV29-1 SGRGLENRNYNEQL
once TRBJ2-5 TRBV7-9 ASSSQQGPEETQY
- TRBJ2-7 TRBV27 ASSQAGQGAKYEQY
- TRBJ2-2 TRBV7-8 ASSGGATGELF
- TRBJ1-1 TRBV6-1 ASRITGTTEAF
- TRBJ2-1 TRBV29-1 SVAQRTYNEQF
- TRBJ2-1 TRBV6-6 ASRAPLAGVEDEQF
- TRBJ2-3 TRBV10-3 AISDGGSLTDTQY
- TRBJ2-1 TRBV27 ASSLSYPPDNEQF
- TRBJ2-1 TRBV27 ASSSRTSGSFNEQF
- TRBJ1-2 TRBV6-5 ASSYSEGEYGYT
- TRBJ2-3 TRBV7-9 ASSLERTSSDTQY
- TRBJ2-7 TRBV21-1 ASAPSGQPYEQY
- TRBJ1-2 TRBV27 ASSGTGMVGYT
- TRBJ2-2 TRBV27 ASSFFSGNTGELF
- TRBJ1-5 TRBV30 AWSVTGIGQPQH
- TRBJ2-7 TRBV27 ASGGSSYEQY
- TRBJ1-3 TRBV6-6 ASSHPGQGPGNTIY
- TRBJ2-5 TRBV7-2 ASSLVIAGEGNQETQY
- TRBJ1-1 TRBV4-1 ASSQTPAEAFI
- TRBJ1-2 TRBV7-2 ASSSRDRGHFFYGYT
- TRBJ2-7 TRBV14 ASSQAAGPYEQY
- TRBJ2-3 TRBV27 ASGRTDSDTQY
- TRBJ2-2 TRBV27 ASSGSLRELF
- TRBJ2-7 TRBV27 ASSRDGRSYEQY
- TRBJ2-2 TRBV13 ASSFRAGELF